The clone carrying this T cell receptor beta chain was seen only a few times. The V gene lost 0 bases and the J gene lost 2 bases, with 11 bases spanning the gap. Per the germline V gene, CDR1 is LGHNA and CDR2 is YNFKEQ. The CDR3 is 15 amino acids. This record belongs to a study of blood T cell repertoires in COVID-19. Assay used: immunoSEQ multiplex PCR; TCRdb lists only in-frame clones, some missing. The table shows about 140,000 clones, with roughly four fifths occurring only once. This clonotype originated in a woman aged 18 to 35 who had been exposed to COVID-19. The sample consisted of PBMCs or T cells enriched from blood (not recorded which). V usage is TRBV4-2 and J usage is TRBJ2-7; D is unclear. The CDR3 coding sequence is TGTGCCAGCAGCCAAGAAAGACGGGTAACCTACGAGCAGTACTTC. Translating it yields CASSQERRVTYEQYF.